This T cell receptor (beta chain) is from a study of cytomegalovirus exposure and HLA in healthy donors. General study findings and limits: Clonal expansion was found to be greater in HLA-associated TCR beta chains than in equally common others in a later analysis. Presence/absence results assume similar sequencing depth per donor, which may not hold. Most TCR beta V segments were productive about 87% or about 30% of the time in an earlier analysis. V- and J-gene trimming of TCR beta was linked (in a later analysis) to a missense DCLRE1C variant.

It was with 60 Vbeta and 13 Jbeta primers that the PCR ran. The assay was immunoSEQ multiplex PCR, and TCRdb's table has in-frame clones only and misses some. The repertoire holds 250,000 or so clones, with 70% to 90% as singletons. V dropped 2 bases and J dropped 5; count of bases not matched to a gene: 7. Germline V gene data show CDR1 as SGHAT and CDR2 as FQNNGV. The CDR3 consists of 16 residues. Notes on this clone: The antigen is not known.

The receptor comes from a human donor in good health. The chain recombines TRBV11-2 with TRBJ2-1; 9 bases match TRBD1. What was sequenced was PBMCs. The CDR3 nucleotides read TGTGCCAGCAGCTTACCCAGACAGGGGGGTGACAATGAGCAGTTCTTC. Its protein is CASSLPRQGGDNEQFF. Supplemented by reference TRBV11-2 and TRBJ2-1, the full variable domain reads EAGVAQSPRYKIIEKRQSVAFWCNPISGHATLYWYQQILGQGPKLLIQFQNNGVVDDSQLPKDRFSAERLKGVDSTLKIQPAKLEDSAVYLCASSLPRQGGDNEQFFGPGTRLTVL.